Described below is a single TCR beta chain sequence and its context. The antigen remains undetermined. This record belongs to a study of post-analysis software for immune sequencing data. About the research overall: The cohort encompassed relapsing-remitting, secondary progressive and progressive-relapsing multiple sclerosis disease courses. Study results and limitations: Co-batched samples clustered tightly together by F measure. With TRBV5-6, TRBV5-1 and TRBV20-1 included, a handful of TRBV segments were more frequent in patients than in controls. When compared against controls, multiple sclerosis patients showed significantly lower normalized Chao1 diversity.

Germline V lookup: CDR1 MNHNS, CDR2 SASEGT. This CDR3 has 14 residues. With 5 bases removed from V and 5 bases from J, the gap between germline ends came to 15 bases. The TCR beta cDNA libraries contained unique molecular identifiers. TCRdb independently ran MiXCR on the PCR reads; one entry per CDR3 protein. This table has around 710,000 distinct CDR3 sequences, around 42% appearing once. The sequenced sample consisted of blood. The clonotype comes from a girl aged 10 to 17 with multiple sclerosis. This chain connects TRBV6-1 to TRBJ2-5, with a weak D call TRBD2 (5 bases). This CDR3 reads CASSLERLGETQYF. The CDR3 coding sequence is TGTGCCAGCAGTTTAGAGCGGCTGGGGGAGACCCAGTACTTC.